The rows below give T cell receptor beta chains drawn from one sample of a study of CD8+CD57+ T cells in acquired aplastic anemia. TCRdb analysed the reads with MiXCR anew, one entry per CDR3 protein. The sample lists 400,000 to 600,000 distinct CDR3 sequences, more than 25% occurring once. Sequencing input: sorted CD4+, CD8+, or CD8+CD57+ T cells (not recorded which) from PBMCs. The source of these receptors is a human donor with aplastic anemia. The CDR3 runs from the conserved cysteine through the conserved F or W. A D gene is named only where the DNA matches it firmly. Size values are once, few and many counts, or a class for expanded clones, and some rows have none.

d_call: TRBD2
clone_size: NA
j_call: TRBJ2-7
v_call: TRBV9
cdr3_nt: TGTGCCAGCGCCCGTGGGAGCGGGATCTACGAGCAGTACTTC
cdr3_aa: CASARGSGIYEQYF

d_call: NA
clone_size: few
j_call: TRBJ1-3
v_call: TRBV20-1
cdr3_nt: TGCAGTGCTAGAGATTTAGGGGAGGGGGGACGCACCTCTGGAAACACCATATATTTT
cdr3_aa: CSARDLGEGGRTSGNTIYF

d_call: NA
clone_size: NA
j_call: TRBJ1-2
v_call: TRBV2
cdr3_nt: TGTGCCAGCAGTTATCTCCAAAGACAGGACTACACCTTC
cdr3_aa: CASSYLQRQDYTF

d_call: NA
clone_size: few
j_call: TRBJ1-2
v_call: TRBV5-4
cdr3_nt: TGTGCCAGCAGCCGCCCCGGGGTGGACTATGGCTACACCTTC
cdr3_aa: CASSRPGVDYGYTF

d_call: NA
clone_size: NA
j_call: TRBJ2-5
v_call: TRBV5-1
cdr3_nt: TGCGCCAGCAGCTTGGCGATGGGGACCGAGACCCAGTACTTC
cdr3_aa: CASSLAMGTETQYF

d_call: TRBD1
clone_size: NA
j_call: TRBJ1-3
v_call: TRBV20-1
cdr3_nt: TGCCGTGCTCGCCGGACAGGGAGTGGAAACACCATATATTTT
cdr3_aa: CRARRTGSGNTIYF

d_call: NA
clone_size: NA
j_call: TRBJ1-3
v_call: TRBV30
cdr3_nt: TGTGCCTGGAGTGTACTCGCGGTGGGAAGCACCATATATTTT
cdr3_aa: CAWSVLAVGSTIYF

d_call: NA
clone_size: NA
j_call: TRBJ1-1
v_call: TRBV5-4
cdr3_nt: TGTGCCAGCGGAACCGTCGATTCGGGAAACACTGAAGCTTTCTTT
cdr3_aa: CASGTVDSGNTEAFF

d_call: NA
clone_size: many
j_call: TRBJ1-5
v_call: TRBV19
cdr3_nt: TGTGCCAGTAGTATGACCAGTAGCAATCAGCCCCAGCATTTT
cdr3_aa: CASSMTSSNQPQHF

d_call: NA
clone_size: NA
j_call: TRBJ2-3
v_call: TRBV24-1
cdr3_nt: TGTGCCACCAGGCCAGGCACGTCAACGGTAGATACGCAGTATTTT
cdr3_aa: CATRPGTSTVDTQYF

d_call: TRBD2
clone_size: NA
j_call: TRBJ2-1
v_call: TRBV28
cdr3_nt: TGTGCCGGCAGTTGGCTAGCGGCCCCGACCTACAATGAGCAGTTCTTC
cdr3_aa: CAGSWLAAPTYNEQFF

d_call: TRBD1
clone_size: NA
j_call: TRBJ2-7
v_call: TRBV5-1
cdr3_nt: TGCGCCAGCAGCTCTTACAGGGGGCTAAAATACGAGCAGTACTTC
cdr3_aa: CASSSYRGLKYEQYF

d_call: NA
clone_size: NA
j_call: TRBJ2-3
v_call: TRBV5-1
cdr3_nt: TGCGCCAGCAGCCCCATACCCACAGATACGCAGTATTTT
cdr3_aa: CASSPIPTDTQYF

d_call: TRBD1
clone_size: many
j_call: TRBJ1-5
v_call: TRBV7-2
cdr3_nt: TGTGCCAGCAGCCCCTACACAGGGGTCAATCAGCCCCAGCATTTT
cdr3_aa: CASSPYTGVNQPQHF

d_call: NA
clone_size: few
j_call: TRBJ1-1
v_call: TRBV12-3/TRBV12-4
cdr3_nt: TGTGCCAGCAGTTTTAGGGGGAGACTCCTCCGGCACACTGAAGCTTTCTTT
cdr3_aa: CASSFRGRLLRHTEAFF

d_call: NA
clone_size: once
j_call: TRBJ1-6
v_call: TRBV19
cdr3_nt: TGTGCCAGTAGCGGTTACGAAAAGGGCAATTCACCCCTCCACTTT
cdr3_aa: CASSGYEKGNSPLHF

d_call: TRBD1
clone_size: few
j_call: TRBJ1-6
v_call: TRBV2
cdr3_nt: TGTGCCAGCAGCCCTACCCGCCAAGGGGGCTCACCCCTCCACTTT
cdr3_aa: CASSPTRQGGSPLHF

d_call: TRBD1
clone_size: NA
j_call: TRBJ1-1
v_call: TRBV2
cdr3_nt: TGTGCCAGCAGTGGCTTGGGACAGGCTTTCACTGAAGCTTTCTTT
cdr3_aa: CASSGLGQAFTEAFF

d_call: NA
clone_size: NA
j_call: TRBJ1-2
v_call: TRBV14
cdr3_nt: TGTGCCAGCAGCCAAGATCTGGCAGGGATAGGCTACACCTTC
cdr3_aa: CASSQDLAGIGYTF

d_call: NA
clone_size: many
j_call: TRBJ1-1
v_call: TRBV29-1
cdr3_nt: TGCAGCGTTGAGCCGCAAATGAACACTGAAGCTTTCTTT
cdr3_aa: CSVEPQMNTEAFF

d_call: TRBD2
clone_size: NA
j_call: TRBJ2-2
v_call: TRBV24-1
cdr3_nt: TGTGCCAGCAGTGAACTAGCGGAAGCCACCGGGGAGCTGTTTTTT
cdr3_aa: CASSELAEATGELFF

d_call: NA
clone_size: NA
j_call: TRBJ1-1
v_call: TRBV6-5
cdr3_nt: TGTGCCAGCAGTTACTTGGGAGCCATGAACACTGAAGCTTTCTTT
cdr3_aa: CASSYLGAMNTEAFF

d_call: NA
clone_size: many
j_call: TRBJ1-3
v_call: TRBV7-2
cdr3_nt: TGTGCCAGCAGCCGACGGACGGTCTCTGGAAACACCATATATTTT
cdr3_aa: CASSRRTVSGNTIYF

d_call: NA
clone_size: NA
j_call: TRBJ2-5
v_call: TRBV6-5
cdr3_nt: TGTGCCAGCAGTTACCACGGACAGCCGGAGACCCAGTACTTC
cdr3_aa: CASSYHGQPETQYF

d_call: NA
clone_size: few
j_call: TRBJ2-1
v_call: TRBV3-1
cdr3_nt: TGTGCCAGCAGCCAAGGGGTCCACAATGAGCAGTTCTTC
cdr3_aa: CASSQGVHNEQFF

d_call: TRBD2
clone_size: few
j_call: TRBJ2-2
v_call: TRBV9
cdr3_nt: TGTGCCAGCAGCCCACAGACTAGCGGGATGAAGATCGCCGGGGAGCTGTTTTTT
cdr3_aa: CASSPQTSGMKIAGELFF

d_call: NA
clone_size: many
j_call: TRBJ2-7
v_call: TRBV19
cdr3_nt: TGTGCCAGTAGTTTCCGGAGCGGCGAGCAGTACTTC
cdr3_aa: CASSFRSGEQYF

d_call: NA
clone_size: many
j_call: TRBJ2-7
v_call: TRBV25-1
cdr3_nt: TGTGCCAGCAGTGAATCAAGGCAGCTAGTCTCCGAGCAGTACTTC
cdr3_aa: CASSESRQLVSEQYF

d_call: NA
clone_size: few
j_call: TRBJ1-1
v_call: TRBV19
cdr3_nt: TGTGCCAGTAGTATGATAGGGAACACTGAAGCTTTCTTT
cdr3_aa: CASSMIGNTEAFF